One sample yielded the 9 T cell receptor beta chains listed below, sequenced in a study of Tregs in tolerant kidney transplant recipients. The table came from immunoSEQ multiplex PCR; TCRdb's copy has only in-frame clones and leaves some out. The table includes approximately 82,000 clones, roughly 93% detected once. Mixed chimerism was transient after nonmyeloablative marrow transplants from related graft donors. The specimen comprised CD4+ T cells from blood (PBMCs), sampled 12 months after the transplant. The receptors originated from a human patient who received a combined kidney and bone marrow transplant. The graft donor may have given rise to some T cells.

This chain uses TRBV2 with TRBJ2-1; D possibly corresponds to TRBD2 (5 bases). This CDR3 region has 14 residues. The V end lost 11 bases, the J end lost 0 bases, and 14 bases lay between the germline ends. The germline gives CDR1 SNHLY, CDR2 FYNNEI. CDR3 loop: CAPRRASSYNEQFF. For the CDR3, the DNA is TGTGCCCCCAGGCGGGCGAGCTCCTACAATGAGCAGTTCTTC.

About this clone itself: This sample also contains other DNA sequences that code for the same CDR3. This chain connects TRBV30 to TRBJ1-1; D is unresolved. Germline loops: CDR1 GTSNPN, CDR2 SVGIG (reference sequence). This CDR3 is built from 13 residues. V was clipped by 0 bases and J by 1 base, with 6 bases between them. The CDR3 here is CAWSVTRNTEAFF. CDR3 bases: TGTGCCTGGAGTGTAACAAGGAACACTGAAGCTTTCTTT. Based on the CDR3 plus reference TRBV30 and TRBJ1-1, the full variable domain is SQTIHQWPATLVQPVGSPLSLECTVEGTSNPNLYWYRQAAGRGLQLLFYSVGIGQISSEVPQNLSASRPQDRQFILSSKKLLLSDSGFYLCAWSVTRNTEAFFGQGTRLTVV.

The chain recombines TRBV29-1 with TRBJ1-1; D is undetermined. Trimming took off 5 bases at V and 6 bases at J, with 19 bases between the two ends. Germline V lookup: CDR1 SQVTM, CDR2 ANQGSEA. The CDR3 has 14 amino acids. CDR3 bases: TGCAGCGTTACCCCTCGACTGATCGGCGCTGAAGCTTTCTTT. Translating gives CSVTPRLIGAEAFF.

This chain joins TRBV4-1 and TRBJ2-5; no clear D gene. The V and J ends lost 1 base and 14 bases respectively, with 26 bases between them. Per germline, CDR1 MGHRA and CDR2 YSYEKL. CDR3 size: 16 residues. DNA for the CDR3: TGCGCCAGCAGCCAAGTAAGAGGCCCCACCTTATCCAGACGATACTTC. Encoded protein: CASSQVRGPTLSRRYF.

The CDR3 here is CASSLVGQGSIIASYTF. CDR3 DNA sequence: TGCGCCAGCAGCTTGGTTGGGCAGGGCAGTATAATCGCGAGCTACACCTTC. The gene calls are TRBV5-1 and TRBJ1-2; D is possibly TRBD1 (5 bases). Trimming removed 0 bases at V and 9 bases at J, with 24 bases between. This CDR3 is built from 17 residues. Germline V gives CDR1 SGHRS, CDR2 YFSETQ. Full variable domain (missing parts from reference TRBV5-1 and TRBJ1-2): KAGVTQTPRYLIKTRGQQVTLSCSPISGHRSVSWYQQTPGQGLQFLFEYFSETQRNKGNFPGRFSGRQFSNSRSEMNVSTLELGDSALYLCASSLVGQGSIIASYTFGSGTRLTVV.

The chain links TRBV7-2 to TRBJ2-5; D gene uncertain. Germline V gene data show CDR1 as SGHTA and CDR2 as FQGNSA. CDR3 size: 13 residues. The V and J ends lost 4 bases and 2 bases respectively, with 8 bases between them. The CDR3 bases are TGTGCCAGCAGCTCAGTAAGACAAGAGACCCAGTACTTC. Protein: CASSSVRQETQYF.

This rearrangement joins TRBV4-3 to TRBJ2-5; D is ambiguous. V lost 0 bases to trimming and J lost 7 bases, with 12 bases between them. Germline V gene lookup returns CDR1 LGHNA and CDR2 YSLEER. The CDR3 sequence is 14 residues long. DNA of the CDR3: TGCGCCAGCAGCCAAGATCACCGAGAAAGGACCCAGTACTTC. Protein: CASSQDHRERTQYF.

The rearrangement uses TRBV4-3 and TRBJ2-3; 7 positions match TRBD1. Germline V gives CDR1 LGHNA, CDR2 YSLEER. CDR3 length equals 16 residues. The V segment lost 5 bases and the J segment 0 bases; nucleotides outside the gene matches: 8. For the CDR3, the DNA is TGCGCCAGCAGCTATCGGACAGGCGGGAGCACAGATACGCAGTATTTT. Protein sequence: CASSYRTGGSTDTQYF.

The rearrangement links TRBV10-3 to TRBJ1-2, with 7 bases identical to TRBD1. The junction had 8 bases not matched to a gene; V was cut back by 10 bases and J by 3 bases. The CDR3 is made up of 13 amino acids. Germline loops: CDR1 ENHRY, CDR2 SYGVKD. CDR3 loop: CATQQGIDYGYTF. The CDR3 nucleotides are TGTGCCACCCAACAGGGGATTGACTATGGCTACACCTTC.